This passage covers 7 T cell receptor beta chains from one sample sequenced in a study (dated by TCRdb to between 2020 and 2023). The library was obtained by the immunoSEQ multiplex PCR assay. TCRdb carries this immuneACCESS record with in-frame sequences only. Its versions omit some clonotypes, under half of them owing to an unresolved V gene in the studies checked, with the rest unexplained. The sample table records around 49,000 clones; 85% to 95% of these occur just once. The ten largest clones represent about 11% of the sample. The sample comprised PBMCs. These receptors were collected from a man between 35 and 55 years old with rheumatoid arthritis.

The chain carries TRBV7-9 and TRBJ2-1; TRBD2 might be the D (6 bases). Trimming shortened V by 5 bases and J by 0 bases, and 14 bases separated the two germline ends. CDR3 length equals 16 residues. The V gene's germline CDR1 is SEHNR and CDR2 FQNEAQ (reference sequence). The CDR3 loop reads CASSPRLDSSYNEQFF. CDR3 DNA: TGTGCCAGCAGCCCCCGACTAGACAGCTCCTACAATGAGCAGTTCTTC.

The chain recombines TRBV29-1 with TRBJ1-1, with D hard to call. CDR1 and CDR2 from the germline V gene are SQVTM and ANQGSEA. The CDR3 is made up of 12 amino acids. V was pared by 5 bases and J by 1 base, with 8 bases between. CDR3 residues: CSVKTPNTEAFF. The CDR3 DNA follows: TGCAGCGTTAAGACCCCGAACACTGAAGCTTTCTTT.

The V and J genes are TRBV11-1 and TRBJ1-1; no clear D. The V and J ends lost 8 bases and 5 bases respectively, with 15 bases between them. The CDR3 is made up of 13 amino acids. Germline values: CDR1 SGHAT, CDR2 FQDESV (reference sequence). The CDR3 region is CASASENGTEAFF. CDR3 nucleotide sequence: TGTGCCAGCGCGAGTGAAAACGGGACTGAAGCTTTCTTT.

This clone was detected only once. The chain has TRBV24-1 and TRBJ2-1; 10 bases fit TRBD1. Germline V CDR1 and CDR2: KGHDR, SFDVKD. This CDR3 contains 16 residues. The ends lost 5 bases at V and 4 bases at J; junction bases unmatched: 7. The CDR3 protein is CATSASGTGAYNEQFF. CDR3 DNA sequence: TGTGCCACCAGTGCCTCGGGGACAGGGGCTTACAATGAGCAGTTCTTC.

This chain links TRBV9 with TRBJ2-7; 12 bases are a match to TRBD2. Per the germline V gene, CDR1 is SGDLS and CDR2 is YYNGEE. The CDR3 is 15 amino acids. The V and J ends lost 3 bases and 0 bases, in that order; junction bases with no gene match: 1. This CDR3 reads CASSASGRASYEQYF. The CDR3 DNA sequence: TGTGCCAGCAGCGCTAGCGGGAGGGCCTCCTACGAGCAGTACTTC.

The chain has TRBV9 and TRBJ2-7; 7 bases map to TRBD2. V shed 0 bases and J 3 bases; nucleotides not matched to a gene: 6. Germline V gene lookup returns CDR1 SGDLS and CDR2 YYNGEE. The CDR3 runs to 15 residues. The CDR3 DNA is TGTGCCAGCAGCGTAGGTGGGGGGACTAACTACGAGCAGTACTTC. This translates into CASSVGGGTNYEQYF.

CDR3 amino acids: CASSWGGKPYEQYF. Written as DNA, the CDR3 is TGTGCCAGCAGTTGGGGGGGAAAGCCCTACGAGCAGTACTTC. This rearrangement joins TRBV28 to TRBJ2-7, with 7 bases lining up with TRBD2. The CDR3 consists of 14 residues. J was trimmed by 2 bases and V by 4 bases; bases with no gene match: 5. Germline CDR1 and CDR2: MDHEN and SYDVKM. The full variable domain, rest sourced from reference TRBV28 and TRBJ2-7, is DVKVTQSSRYLVKRTGEKVFLECVQDMDHENMFWYRQDPGLGLRLIYFSYDVKMKEKGDIPEGYSVSREKKERFSLILESASTNQTSMYLCASSWGGKPYEQYFGPGTRLTVT.